The next 30 T cell receptor beta chains were all read from a single sample in a study of T cell repertoires in cytomegalovirus infection (dated by TCRdb to between 2018 and 2021). The label giving this sample's treatment or condition can be read as: in vitro stimulation with specific CMV peptide epitopes to enrich CMV-specific T cells. For these receptors, no antigen is known. Sequencing was performed on an Illumina HiSeq 1500. Using fastp at Q25 and MiXCR, TCRdb reprocessed the public reads and kept productive beta chains. Every distinct CDR3 protein forms one entry, paired with its most common genes and DNA. In this sample the table shows hundreds of thousands of distinct CDR3 sequences, approximately 30% of which occur a single time. The ten largest clones take up about an eighth of the sample. Sequencing was performed on cultured CD8+ T cells from PBMCs, taken from culture after CMV antigen stimulation. These receptors were taken from a human donor in good health (CMV status not recorded). Some clones in this sample may be carry-over from other donors' samples.

The chain uses TRBV6-8 and TRBJ1-1; possibly TRBD1 for D (5 bases). The V gene lost 5 bases and the J gene lost 4 bases, with 17 bases spanning the gap. The CDR3 is 15 residues long. The germline V gene has CDR1 MNHGY and CDR2 SAAAGT. CDR3 sequence: CASSEAGFGGTEAFF. The CDR3 nucleotides are TGTGCCAGCAGTGAGGCGGGGTTTGGGGGCACTGAAGCTTTCTTT.

This clonotype showed up just a few times. This CDR3 is CASSDSGAALHF. The CDR3 region has the DNA TGTGCCAGCAGCGACTCCGGCGCAGCCCTCCACTTT. The chain combines TRBV9 with TRBJ1-6, with D uncertain. Trimming left V 3 bases short and J 14 bases short, with 12 bases between. The CDR3 extends over 12 amino acids. Germline values: CDR1 SGDLS, CDR2 YYNGEE.

This clonotype was counted a few times. This sequence joins TRBV5-6 and TRBJ2-7; 8 bases fit TRBD2. In germline, CDR1 is SGHDT, CDR2 YYEEEE. The length of the CDR3 is 14 residues. With 6 bases clipped from V and 2 bases from J, the junction kept 7 bases outside the gene matches. The CDR3 spells CASTSGGLPYEQYV. The CDR3, as DNA: TGTGCCAGCACCTCGGGAGGGCTGCCCTACGAGCAGTACGTC.

This clonotype was observed a few times. This chain connects TRBV29-1 to TRBJ2-5; D perhaps matches TRBD2 (5 bases). Between the trimmed V and J ends, which lost 0 bases and 6 bases, there was a span of 17 bases. Germline assignment: CDR1 SQVTM and CDR2 ANQGSEA. The CDR3 runs 15 residues. The CDR3, as DNA: TGCAGCGTTGAAGATCCCCCCTTGCGCGGGCAGACCCAGTACTTC. This encodes CSVEDPPLRGQTQYF.

This clonotype was recorded many times. The rearrangement uses TRBV7-9 and TRBJ2-1; the match to TRBD1 covers 7 bases. The CDR3 spans 16 residues. Trimming removed 4 bases from V and 2 bases from J; junction bases left unmatched: 8. Germline CDR1 reads SEHNR; CDR2 reads FQNEAQ (reference sequence). Here the CDR3 DNA reads TGTGCCAGCAGCTCAGAGGGACAGTTACCCTACAATGAGCAGTTCTTC. Protein sequence: CASSSEGQLPYNEQFF.

In its sample, this clonotype was seen a few times. The rearrangement joins TRBV7-2 to TRBJ2-2; D ambiguous. The V end was cut by 5 bases, the J end by 3 bases, with 10 bases between. The CDR3 totals 14 residues. Germline V gene data show CDR1 as SGHTA and CDR2 as FQGNSA. The CDR3 sequence is CASSGSFYTGELFF. The CDR3 DNA follows: TGTGCCAGCAGCGGAAGTTTTTACACCGGGGAGCTGTTTTTT.

This clonotype was seen a few times. J is TRBJ1-4 and V is TRBV12-5; 9 bases are shared with TRBD1. Germline assignment: CDR1 LGHNT and CDR2 FRNRAP. This CDR3 comprises 17 residues. V trimming: 3 bases; J trimming: 0 bases; junction bases outside the gene matches: 5. CDR3 sequence: CASGFQTGGATNEKLFF. The CDR3 DNA reads as TGTGCTAGTGGTTTTCAGACAGGGGGAGCAACTAATGAAAAACTGTTTTTT.

The rearrangement joins TRBV6-6 to TRBJ1-4; TRBD1 agrees at 7 bases. The CDR3 runs to 15 residues. Trimming took 5 bases from V and 10 from J; bases not matched to a gene: 13. Germline V gives CDR1 MNHNY, CDR2 SVGAGI (reference sequence). CDR3 in DNA: TGTGCCAGCAGTCTACGCCCAGGGGGAGATGGAAAACTGTTTTTT. It encodes CASSLRPGGDGKLFF.

This clonotype was seen only once. The genes are TRBV15 and TRBJ2-5; 9 bases are shared with TRBD1. Germline lookup yields CDR1 LNHNV and CDR2 YYDKDF (reference sequence). With 2 bases clipped from V and 4 bases from J, the junction kept 8 bases outside the gene matches. The CDR3 sequence is 16 residues long. The CDR3 coding sequence is TGTGCCACCAGCAGAACTCGGGACAGGGCGGGAGAGACCCAGTACTTC. Protein: CATSRTRDRAGETQYF.

This clonotype was seen a few times. This chain links TRBV7-9 with TRBJ2-1; D possibly corresponds to TRBD1 (6 bases). Trimming removed 2 bases at V and 9 bases at J, with 23 bases between. CDR1 and CDR2 (germline): SEHNR, FQNEAQ (reference sequence). The CDR3 has 17 residues. The CDR3 reads CASSLLVWDKEAGEQFF. As DNA, the CDR3 is TGTGCCAGCAGCTTATTGGTGTGGGACAAGGAGGCCGGTGAGCAGTTCTTC.

About this clonotype: This may be a read error: a much more frequent sequence differs by one nucleotide. The chain combines TRBV7-9 with TRBJ1-1, with D unresolved. The germline CDR1 and CDR2 sequences are SEHNR and FQNEAQ (reference sequence). The CDR3 extends over 15 amino acids. V dropped 7 bases and J dropped 0 bases, with 15 bases sitting between them. CDR3 sequence: CASNFPGLVNTEAFF. The CDR3 bases are TGTGCCAGCAACTTTCCGGGTCTGGTGAACACTGAAGCTTTCTTT.

The chain is built from TRBV7-6 and TRBJ1-1, with D unclear. This CDR3 is 16 amino acids long. The germline gives CDR1 SGHVS, CDR2 FNYEAQ. V lost 7 bases, J lost 0 bases, and 18 bases lay in between. The CDR3 coding sequence is TGTGCCAGCACCCCAATATTTTTCACTATGAACACTGAAGCTTTCTTT. It encodes CASTPIFFTMNTEAFF. Full variable domain (outside the CDR3, taken from reference TRBV7-6 and TRBJ1-1): GAGVSQSPRYKVTKRGQDVALRCDPISGHVSLYWYRQALGQGPEFLTYFNYEAQQDKSGLPNDRFSAERPEGSISTLTIQRTEQRDSAMYRCASTPIFFTMNTEAFFGQGTRLTVV.

This chain connects TRBV27 to TRBJ2-7, with 9 positions matching TRBD1. CDR1 is MNHEY and CDR2 is SMNVEV in the germline V gene (reference sequence). The V segment lost 4 bases and the J segment 5 bases; nucleotides outside the gene matches: 6. The CDR3 has 14 amino acids. The CDR3 spells CASSSTTGGDEQYV. CDR3 DNA: TGTGCCAGCAGTTCAACCACAGGGGGCGACGAGCAGTACGTC.

This clonotype showed up just a few times. The chain joins TRBV15 to TRBJ2-2; the match to TRBD1 covers 7 bases. The CDR3 consists of 18 residues. Germline CDR1 and CDR2: LNHNV and YYDKDF (reference sequence). The J segment lost 0 bases and the V segment lost 0 bases, leaving 7 bases of the junction unmatched. The CDR3 region is CATSRDRSTGTNTGELFF. CDR3 DNA sequence: TGTGCCACCAGCAGAGATCGGTCGACAGGGACGAACACCGGGGAGCTGTTTTTT.

The chain has TRBV11-2 and TRBJ1-2, with D perhaps matching TRBD1 (6 bases). This CDR3 has 17 residues. Per the germline V gene, CDR1 is SGHAT and CDR2 is FQNNGV. V was trimmed by 5 bases and J by 2 bases, leaving 21 bases between them. As DNA, the CDR3 is TGTGCCAGCAGCCCCCCCAACGCTGGACAGTTCAACTATGGCTACACCTTC. Protein: CASSPPNAGQFNYGYTF.

This clonotype came up once. The chain links TRBV28 to TRBJ2-7, with 15 positions matching TRBD2. Unmatched junction bases numbered 7, after V lost 5 bases and J lost 2 bases. This CDR3 contains 17 residues. CDR1 is MDHEN, CDR2 SYDVKM, per germline. CDR3: CASSLGLAGGLTYEQYV. DNA of the CDR3: TGTGCCAGCAGTCTGGGACTAGCGGGGGGACTCACCTACGAGCAGTACGTC.

This clonotype was seen a few times. The chain links TRBV27 to TRBJ1-5, with D possibly matching TRBD1 (6 bases). The V end lost 5 bases, the J end lost 3 bases, and 11 bases lay between the germline ends. CDR1 is MNHEY, CDR2 SMNVEV, per germline (reference sequence). CDR3 length: 14 amino acids. Written as DNA, the CDR3 is TGTGCCAGCAGTGCAACAGGGACCAATCAGCCCCAGCATTTT. Protein sequence: CASSATGTNQPQHF.

On this clonotype itself: A read error is possible here, since a much larger clone lies one base away. V and J are TRBV19 and TRBJ2-2; D may be TRBD1 (6 bases). This CDR3 has 14 amino acids. Germline V lookup: CDR1 LNHDA, CDR2 SQIVND (reference sequence). V was shortened by 10 bases and J by 1 base, with 13 bases between the two germline ends. The CDR3 sequence: CANRVRGNTGELFF. CDR3 DNA sequence: TGTGCCAATAGGGTCAGGGGGAACACCGGGGAGCTGTTTTTT.

V and J are TRBV4-3 and TRBJ2-3; D not certain. Germline V gene data show CDR1 as LGHNA and CDR2 as YSLEER. Trimming shortened V by 1 base and J by 0 bases, and 14 bases separated the two germline ends. The CDR3 loop spans 17 amino acids. Here the CDR3 DNA reads TGCGCCAGCAGCCAAGGGATCAGCGCATCTAGCACAGATACGCAGTATTTT. Translation: CASSQGISASSTDTQYF.

This clonotype turned up a few times. DNA of the CDR3: TGTGCCAGCAGTTATACCGGGACAGGTCATCTCCTCTATGGCTACACCTTC. It specifies CASSYTGTGHLLYGYTF. The chain combines TRBV6-2 or TRBV6-3 with TRBJ1-2, with 8 bases fitting TRBD1. Trimming removed 3 bases from V and 4 bases from J; junction bases left unmatched: 13. The length of the CDR3 is 17 residues. CDR1 is MNHEY, CDR2 SVGEGT, per germline.

This clonotype was found many times. This chain connects TRBV7-2 to TRBJ1-5; no definite D call. Trimming stripped 4 bases from V and 5 bases from J, with 9 bases between. CDR3 size: 13 residues. Germline-derived CDR1 and CDR2 are SGHTA and FQGNSA. Here the CDR3 reads CASSYYGYQPQHF. In DNA form, the CDR3 reads TGTGCCAGCAGCTACTACGGTTATCAGCCCCAGCATTTT. Combining the CDR3 with reference TRBV7-2 and TRBJ1-5 gives the whole variable domain GAGVSQSPSNKVTEKGKDVELRCDPISGHTALYWYRQSLGQGLEFLIYFQGNSAPDKSGLPSDRFSAERTGGSVSTLTIQRTQQEDSAVYLCASSYYGYQPQHFGDGTRLSIL.

The CDR3 reads CASSLLTEGNILNSPLHF. CDR3 nucleotide sequence: TGTGCCAGCAGCCTCCTAACCGAGGGGAACATTTTAAATTCACCCCTCCACTTT. The chain carries TRBV7-9 and TRBJ1-6; TRBD1 might be the D (5 bases). CDR3 length: 18 residues. Trimming took off 5 bases at V and 7 bases at J, with 24 bases between the two ends. CDR1 SEHNR and CDR2 FQNEAQ come from the germline V gene (reference sequence).

DNA for the CDR3: TGTGCCAGCAGCTTGCCCACTGCTGGAGGGTTCACTGAAGCTTTCTTT. Protein sequence: CASSLPTAGGFTEAFF. This chain links TRBV5-8 with TRBJ1-1; D unresolved. The CDR3 has 16 residues. V lost 1 base, J lost 4 bases, and 17 bases lay in between. The germline CDR1 and CDR2 sequences are SGHTS and YDEGEE.

This clonotype showed up just a few times. The CDR3 DNA reads TGTGCCAGCAGTCCCCGAGGGGGAGGTGGAAACACCATATATTTT. Residues: CASSPRGGGGNTIYF. This sequence joins TRBV12-3 or TRBV12-4 and TRBJ1-3; perhaps TRBD1 as D (6 bases). The CDR3 totals 15 residues. Trimming removed 5 bases at V and 3 bases at J, with 14 bases between.

The V call is TRBV6-5, the J call TRBJ2-1; possibly TRBD1 for D (6 bases). Germline CDR1 MNHEY, CDR2 SVGAGI. The germline V and J ends were trimmed by 7 bases and 7 bases, with 14 bases remaining between them. The length of the CDR3 is 13 residues. Here the CDR3 DNA reads TGTGCCAGCAATGATCACCAGGGGAATGAGCAGTTCTTC. Encoded protein: CASNDHQGNEQFF.

This chain joins TRBV6-6 and TRBJ2-7, with D maybe TRBD1 (5 bases). This CDR3 spans 18 amino acids. The V and J ends lost 0 bases and 0 bases respectively, with 18 bases between them. Germline V gene sequence: CDR1 MNHNY, CDR2 SVGAGI (reference sequence). DNA of the CDR3: TGTGCCAGCAGTTACTCCCGGACACCCCTGGCAAGCTCCTACGAGCAGTACGTC. This translates into CASSYSRTPLASSYEQYV.

This chain uses TRBV20-1 with TRBJ2-5; maybe TRBD2 (7 bases). Germline V gene data show CDR1 as DFQATT and CDR2 as SNEGSKA (reference sequence). With 5 bases removed from V and 5 bases from J, the gap between germline ends came to 12 bases. This CDR3 spans 12 amino acids. In DNA, the CDR3 is TGCAGTGCTTCGAAGGGGGGGGAGACCCAGTACTTC. It translates to CSASKGGETQYF.

This chain connects TRBV27 to TRBJ1-2; 11 nucleotides align to TRBD1. Germline CDR1 is MNHEY and CDR2 is SMNVEV (reference sequence). The V gene end was trimmed by 8 bases and the J gene end by 7 bases; junction bases not matched to a gene: 0. This CDR3 has 11 residues. The CDR3 nucleotides are TGTGCCAGCGGGACAGGGGGTGGCTACACCTTC. It yields the protein CASGTGGGYTF.

With regard to this clonotype: One junction end does not reproduce the germline sequence, and a read error may be involved. The V gene is TRBV19, the J gene TRBJ2-2; the match to TRBD1 covers 8 bases. CDR1 is LNHDA and CDR2 is SQIVND in the germline V gene (reference sequence). The CDR3 is 14 residues long. CDR3 region: CASRDRGYTEELFF. Here the CDR3 DNA reads TGTGCCAGCCGAGACAGGGGATACACCGAGGAGCTGTTTTTT.

The chain employs TRBV4-3 and TRBJ2-3; D possibly corresponds to TRBD2 (6 bases). The germline V gene has CDR1 LGHNA and CDR2 YSLEER. This CDR3 is built from 15 residues. Trimming left V 3 bases short and J 3 bases short, with 13 bases between. The CDR3 here is CASSQRQGGTDTQYF. CDR3 sequence (DNA): TGCGCCAGCAGCCAGAGGCAGGGAGGAACAGATACGCAGTATTTT.